This T cell receptor (beta chain) was documented in a study of shared clonotypes between healthy human individuals. CD45RO negativity and positive selection for CCR7 defined naive CD8 cells, a population that excluded terminally differentiated effector memory CD45RA+ cells. All the donors were Caucasian adults who lived in Nashville, Tennessee. For every subset, genomic DNA was evenly distributed across several immunoSEQ plates. Libraries were prepared by immunoSEQ multiplex PCR; TCRdb keeps only in-frame clonotypes and omits some of them. The sample shows 2 million to 2.5 million clones, roughly 94% of them seen only once. This clone was recorded only once. The CDR3 length is 16 residues. Looked up from germline, CDR1 is PRHDT and CDR2 is FYEKMQ (reference sequence). V dropped 4 bases and J dropped 3; count of bases not matched to a gene: 7.

This receptor was taken from a man younger than 35 in good health. The V and J genes are TRBV13 and TRBJ2-7, with 12 positions matching TRBD1. Sequenced input: naive CD8+ T cells sorted from blood. CDR3 nucleotides: TGTGCCAGCAGCTCCTCCGGGACAGGGGGCCTCTACGAGCAGTACTTC. Translation gives CASSSSGTGGLYEQYF.